These T cell receptor beta chains were read from a single sample in a study of shared clonotypes between healthy human individuals. Assay used: immunoSEQ multiplex PCR; TCRdb lists only in-frame clones, some missing. Of about a million clones listed, approximately 77% are singletons. Sequenced sample: memory CD4+ T cells from PBMCs. These receptors were obtained from a man aged 18 to 29 in good health. Some clones in this sample may be carry-over from other donors' samples. CDR3s include the opening cysteine and the closing phenylalanine or tryptophan. A D gene is named only where the DNA matches it firmly. Some rows mark clone size as missing; the rest say once, few, many or name a class of expanded clone.

V	J	size	D	CDR3	DNA
TRBV19	TRBJ2-7	NA	TRBD2	CASRPIAGNSYEQYF	TGTGCCAGTAGGCCGATAGCGGGAAACTCCTACGAGCAGTACTTC
TRBV2	TRBJ1-4	NA	NA	CASTYNEKLFF	TGTGCCAGCACTTATAATGAAAAACTGTTTTTT
TRBV11-2	TRBJ1-1	NA	NA	CASSLMAYTEAFF	TGTGCCAGCAGCTTAATGGCCTACACTGAAGCTTTCTTT
TRBV27	TRBJ2-6	few	TRBD1	CASSPRQGSSGANVLTF	TGTGCCAGCAGCCCAAGACAGGGGAGCTCTGGGGCCAACGTCCTGACTTTC
TRBV5-1	TRBJ2-7	NA	NA	CASSLGTGRDEQYF	TGCGCCAGCAGCTTGGGGACAGGGAGGGACGAGCAGTACTTC
TRBV29-1	TRBJ2-1	NA	NA	CSVETPSDNYNEQFF	TGCAGCGTTGAGACTCCTAGCGACAACTACAATGAGCAGTTCTTC
TRBV10-3	TRBJ2-1	NA	TRBD2	CAIRRLAGAGGYNEQFF	TGTGCCATCAGAAGGCTAGCGGGAGCGGGGGGGTACAATGAGCAGTTCTTC
TRBV7-9	TRBJ2-2	few	NA	CASRADNTGELFF	TGTGCCAGCAGGGCCGACAACACCGGGGAGCTGTTTTTT
TRBV11-3	TRBJ2-7	NA	NA	CASSLGSSYEQYF	TGTGCCAGCAGCCTGGGGAGCTCCTACGAGCAGTACTTC
TRBV10-1	TRBJ2-7	NA	NA	CASSVRESYEQYF	TGCGCCAGCAGTGTTAGAGAGTCCTACGAGCAGTACTTC
TRBV30	TRBJ2-2	NA	TRBD2	CAWSVTSHSGRATGELFF	TGTGCCTGGAGTGTAACCTCCCACAGCGGGAGGGCCACCGGGGAGCTGTTTTTT
TRBV11-2	TRBJ2-7	NA	TRBD2	CASSSTGTSGSGRYF	TGTGCCAGCAGCTCAACCGGGACTAGCGGGAGCGGGAGATACTTC
TRBV4-1	TRBJ2-6	NA	NA	CASSQAHLSGANVLTF	TGCGCCAGCAGCCAAGCTCACCTCTCTGGGGCCAACGTCCTGACTTTC
TRBV11-2	TRBJ1-1	NA	NA	CASSLGVDTEAFF	TGTGCCAGCAGCTTAGGGGTAGACACTGAAGCTTTCTTT
TRBV5-1	TRBJ2-1	NA	TRBD2	CASSSLAGVSYNEQFF	TGCGCCAGCAGCTCGCTAGCGGGAGTCTCCTACAATGAGCAGTTCTTC
TRBV6-6	TRBJ2-1	NA	TRBD2	CASRTGTGGPYPFLF	TGTGCCAGCAGAACCGGGACGGGAGGGCCTTATCCGTTCCTCTTC
TRBV7-9	TRBJ2-7	many	TRBD2	CASSPREGYEQYF	TGTGCCAGCAGCCCCCGGGAGGGGTACGAGCAGTACTTC
TRBV7-8	TRBJ2-1	NA	TRBD2	CASSEPGLAGNEQFF	TGTGCCAGCAGCGAACCGGGACTAGCTGGCAATGAGCAGTTCTTC
TRBV5-1	TRBJ1-2	NA	NA	CASSLVPGDGYTF	TGCGCCAGCAGCTTGGTTCCCGGGGACGGCTACACCTTC
TRBV11-2	TRBJ1-3	NA	NA	CASSSPWNGVTGNTIYF	TGTGCCAGCAGCTCCCCCTGGAACGGGGTGACTGGAAACACCATATATTTT
TRBV6-4	TRBJ2-1	NA	NA	CASSDSWLLGEQFF	TGTGCCAGCAGTGACTCGTGGCTGTTGGGTGAGCAGTTCTTC
TRBV2	TRBJ2-3	NA	TRBD2	CASSKRTSGRGDTQYF	TGTGCCAGCAGCAAAAGGACTAGCGGGAGGGGAGATACGCAGTATTTT
TRBV7-2	TRBJ2-7	NA	NA	CASSLAGRLEQYF	TGTGCCAGCAGCTTAGCGGGAAGGCTCGAGCAGTACTTC
TRBV9	TRBJ1-3	NA	NA	CASSVGRTDSGNTIYF	TGTGCCAGCAGCGTAGGACGAACCGACTCTGGAAACACCATATATTTT
TRBV2	TRBJ2-5	NA	TRBD2	CARLNFGLAGETQYF	TGTGCCAGACTCAACTTCGGACTAGCAGGTGAGACCCAGTACTTC
TRBV15	TRBJ2-1	NA	TRBD2	CATSGGARSNEQFF	TGTGCCACCTCCGGGGGGGCCCGTTCAAATGAGCAGTTCTTC
TRBV5-1	TRBJ2-1	NA	NA	CASSSNSGGTYNEQFF	TGCGCCAGCAGCTCCAACTCAGGGGGGACCTACAATGAGCAGTTCTTC
TRBV5-1	TRBJ2-7	NA	NA	CASSLDFGEQYF	TGCGCCAGCAGCTTGGACTTCGGCGAGCAGTACTTC
TRBV5-8	TRBJ1-2	NA	TRBD1	CASSTPQGYYGYTF	TGTGCCAGCAGCACGCCACAGGGGTACTATGGCTACACCTTC
TRBV29-1	TRBJ2-3	NA	TRBD2	CSVEGGRGSDTQYF	TGCAGCGTTGAGGGAGGGAGAGGGTCAGATACGCAGTATTTT
TRBV5-4	TRBJ2-3	NA	NA	CASSLFLGGSTDTQYF	TGTGCCAGCAGCTTGTTTCTCGGGGGTAGCACAGATACGCAGTATTTT
TRBV5-1	TRBJ2-7	NA	NA	CASSLGGSNREQYF	TGCGCCAGCAGCTTGGGTGGATCTAATCGCGAGCAGTACTTC
TRBV11-2	TRBJ2-3	NA	TRBD2	CASSQREGRADTQYF	TGTGCCAGCAGTCAGCGGGAGGGCCGCGCAGATACGCAGTATTTT
TRBV7-9	TRBJ2-1	few	TRBD2	CASSLTSGINEQFF	TGTGCCAGCAGCTTAACTAGCGGGATCAATGAGCAGTTCTTC
TRBV4-2	TRBJ2-1	NA	NA	CASSDSQAYRGGEQFF	TGTGCCAGCAGCGATAGCCAAGCTTACAGGGGAGGTGAGCAGTTCTTC
TRBV12-5	TRBJ2-1	NA	TRBD1	CASSSGQGYNEQFF	TGTGCTAGTTCATCGGGACAGGGCTACAATGAGCAGTTCTTC
TRBV7-2	TRBJ1-2	NA	NA	CASSRADRLYGYTF	TGTGCCAGCAGCCGCGCGGACAGACTCTATGGCTACACCTTC
TRBV19	TRBJ1-2	NA	NA	CASSIYQTAPYGYTF	TGTGCCAGTAGTATATATCAGACAGCACCCTATGGCTACACCTTC
TRBV5-1	TRBJ1-5	NA	TRBD1	CASSSGQDNQPQHF	TGCGCCAGCAGCTCCGGACAGGACAATCAGCCCCAGCATTTT
TRBV7-9	TRBJ1-1	NA	NA	CASSTLQGNTEAFF	TGTGCCAGTTCGACCCTGCAGGGGAACACTGAAGCTTTCTTT
TRBV5-1	TRBJ1-2	few	NA	CASSFAGADYGYTF	TGCGCCAGCAGCTTTGCAGGGGCGGACTATGGCTACACCTTC
TRBV15	TRBJ2-5	NA	NA	CATSRATRETQYF	TGTGCCACCAGCAGAGCTACAAGGGAGACCCAGTACTTC
TRBV7-9	TRBJ2-3	few	NA	CASSLDELGTSRGTDTQYF	TGTGCCAGCAGCTTAGATGAGTTAGGGACATCGAGGGGCACAGATACGCAGTATTTT
TRBV18	TRBJ1-5	once	NA	CASSLSEYSNQPQHF	TGTGCCAGCTCACTATCAGAGTATAGCAATCAGCCCCAGCATTTT
TRBV7-9	TRBJ2-1	NA	NA	CASSLTNEQFF	TGTGCCAGCAGCTTAACTAATGAGCAGTTCTTC
TRBV7-9	TRBJ2-7	NA	TRBD2	CASSFWGGREYF	TGTGCCAGCAGCTTTTGGGGCGGGAGGGAGTACTTC
TRBV7-3	TRBJ1-2	NA	NA	CASSEGTNYGYTF	TGTGCCAGCAGTGAAGGGACTAACTATGGCTACACCTTC
TRBV4-2	TRBJ2-7	NA	TRBD2	CASSQVLAAQPYEQYF	TGTGCCAGCAGCCAAGTGCTAGCGGCCCAACCCTACGAGCAGTACTTC
TRBV30	TRBJ2-7	NA	TRBD1	CAWSVGTGLGEQYF	TGTGCCTGGAGTGTAGGGACAGGGTTGGGTGAGCAGTACTTC